This paragraph covers one TCR beta chain sequence. Antigen: not known. CDR1 and CDR2 (germline): SGHRS, YFSETQ. Trimming removed 4 bases at V and 12 bases at J, with 35 bases between. CDR3 size: 19 residues. These data come from a study of cytomegalovirus exposure and HLA in healthy donors. Study-wide context: Earlier sequencing of about 179 million T cells yielded around 120 million unique TCR beta sequences.

Study-wide results and limits: HLA alleles were associated with fewer than 20,000 TCR beta sequences in a later analysis at 0.05 false discovery rate.

A multiplex PCR was run with 60 Vbeta primers and 13 Jbeta primers. Here immunoSEQ multiplex PCR was the method, and the copy in TCRdb shows in-frame clones only, minus some. Of around 140,000 clones in the sample, 61% were seen once. The sample comprised PBMCs. The chain uses TRBV5-1 and TRBJ2-1; tentatively, D is TRBD1 (7 bases). This receptor was identified in a male donor in good health and CMV-seronegative. CDR3 region: CASSGRDRAPGLHLTGQFF. The CDR3 bases are TGCGCCAGCAGCGGGCGGGACAGAGCACCGGGACTGCACCTGACGGGGCAGTTCTTC.